This T cell receptor beta chain was identified in a study of cytomegalovirus exposure and HLA in healthy donors listed by TCRdb under 2017. A note on the overall study: In an earlier analysis of roughly 590 of the donors, around 290 Gb of sequence data and approximately 100 million unique TCR beta sequences from about 179 million T cells were reported. Four to six DR-DQ haplotypes were handled as single units for association and clustering, since linkage in the cohort was strong. Using immunosequencing, the study profiled T cell repertoires from about 620 subjects and related those repertoires to cytomegalovirus serostatus. Every repertoire in the discovery cohort had been generated on one and the same sequencing platform. Across under 500 genotyped donors of the cohort, an average of about 240,000 unique TCR beta nucleotide sequences per donor were sequenced, and about a sixth of those sequences were non-productive. A later genetic analysis took genome-wide SNP genotypes for about 55% of the 666 donors and used that subset as a discovery cohort. An earlier analysis of around 540 of the donors applied high-throughput TCR beta sequencing to assess whether each TCR beta V gene segment acted as functional or pseudogenic. Typing coverage varied by locus: roughly 620-630 donors for A, B, C, DRB1 and DQB1; 500 to 550 for DQA1; more than 600 for DPA1; roughly 470 for DPB1. Besides the first cohort of 666 subjects, a separate validation cohort made up of roughly 130 different subjects was used. A later analysis re-analyzed previously published TCR beta repertoires from about 600 donors and added high-resolution HLA genotyping to study TCR occurrence patterns. Around 300 gigabases of sequencing data and tens of millions of unique TCR sequences were included in an early release covering around 600 HLA-typed donors. HLA typing covered class I and class II loci at four-digit resolution. Rather than drawing on any new phenotypic data, the later analysis identified candidate immune exposures from TCR beta sequences and the way those sequences occurred across donors. Alongside the repertoire data, information on donor age, sex, ethnicity and CMV serostatus was compiled. The aim of the study was to test whether cataloging public T cell receptors could identify signatures of past pathogen exposure. The genetic ancestry cluster associated with self-reported Caucasian donors included 80% to 90% of the approximately 400 genotyped donors. To predict cytomegalovirus infection status, the study combined high-throughput TCR immunosequencing, statistical association of individual TCRs with disease status, and machine learning.

Overall study outcomes, separate from this receptor: Most CMV-associated TCR beta chains appeared to be HLA-restricted in a later analysis, and the HLA associations seemed to be driven largely by CMV exposure. According to a later analysis, parvovirus B19, influenza, CMV and Epstein-Barr virus appeared linked to several top co-occurrence clusters. Only TCR beta chains were sequenced in this cohort, and the absence of alpha or paired-chain data limited detectable features. In vitro tests confirmed that three of the cytomegalovirus-associated TCR beta chains recognize cytomegalovirus antigens. A further reported finding was that TCR beta sequences accurately predicted the HLA-A and HLA-B alleles for most subjects in the first cohort. According to a later genetic analysis, donors in an Asian-associated ancestry cluster had fewer N-insertions in productive TCRs than the roughly 660-donor mean. Roughly uniform sequencing depth across donors was assumed in presence/absence analyses, although this assumption may not hold. An earlier analysis of roughly 570 of the donors showed that most TCR beta V segments appeared in productive rearrangements either about 87% or about 30% of the time, which broadly matched IMGT annotations. In a later analysis, HLA-associated TCR beta chains were found to be more clonally expanded and to have lower generation probabilities than equally common non-associated chains. In a later analysis, TCR association rates were found to vary across HLA loci, with the most associated TCRs seen for DRB1 alleles and the fewest for HLA-C alleles. Because counts were too low, about 17 rarely observed V segments, including chromosome 9 orphons, were excluded from the earlier analysis of 587 of the donors. The study listed 164 TCR beta chains as associated with cytomegalovirus. Because HLA typing was unavailable for some donors at each locus, only the typed subset was used in association tests. A group of highly shared sequence variants was considered likely to be a technical artifact of the sequencing pipeline. At a false discovery rate of 0.05, a later analysis linked around 15,000 TCR beta sequences to specific HLA alleles. For the cohort, immune exposure information was limited to CMV serostatus. Correlated functional status among segregating V segments might be attributable to linkage disequilibrium, but an unknown experimental factor could not be ruled out. V-gene and J-gene trimming of TCR beta chains was associated with a missense DCLRE1C variant in a later genetic analysis, and the association was replicated in an independent cohort. When HLA alleles, especially DR and DQ, strongly co-occurred, attributing TCR associations to individual alleles was difficult. The authors suggested that the approach could potentially be extended to other disease states and immunological phenotypes. Cytomegalovirus status was reported to be diagnosed by the classifier with high specificity and sensitivity in both the original and validation cohorts. Most TCR sequences were observed very rarely across donors, whereas some public TCRs were present in many individuals. The 87-base-pair reads could not distinguish some IMGT-functional V segments, including TRBV6-2 and TRBV6-3, so those segments were excluded.

Note on this clone: Its antigen target is currently unknown. Per-nucleotide qualities are absent, and no much larger clonotype sits a single base away.

The cysteine opens and the phenylalanine closes a CDR3 of 16 amino acids. Only CDR3 DNA is held: 48 bases, read in frame from base 1. At the junction V is shortened by 5 bases and J by 0 bases, with 13 bases in between. Sequences MGHDK (CDR1) and SYGVNS (CDR2) are obtained from the germline V gene. Libraries were built with the immunoSEQ multiplex PCR assay. The multiplex PCR relied on a mix of 60 forward primers for TCR Vbeta segments and 13 reverse primers for TCR Jbeta segments. The CDR3 region of rearranged TCR beta genes was amplified from genomic DNA with a multiplex PCR assay. The Illumina HiSeq System was used to sequence the amplified TCR beta libraries as 87-base-pair reads. The paper's processing steps were these. A later analysis tallied roughly 76 million unique TCR beta chains across the 666 repertoires, and around 9.9 million of those chains were shared by two or more donors. Raw reads were error-corrected and collapsed into unique sequences with a nearest-neighbor algorithm that merged closely related sequences to remove PCR and sequencing errors. V, D and J gene segments were assigned by aligning CDR3 sequences to IMGT reference sequences. For a sequence to be retained, at least a six-nucleotide match to both a V gene segment and a J gene segment was required. A rearrangement was called productive if the CDR3 had no stop codons and remained in frame with V and J, and every other rearrangement was called non-productive. CDR3 was defined according to IMGT convention as the region running from the second conserved V-encoded cysteine to the conserved J-encoded phenylalanine. The earlier analysis of about 570 of the donors excluded any sequence lacking an unambiguous match to a single V gene segment. An earlier analysis of 550 to 650 of the donors classified V segments as functional when productive rearrangements were above 56.7% and as segregating when the standard deviation between donors was above 5%. A statistical classification framework was built for diagnosing cytomegalovirus status from the catalog of TCR beta chain sequences. In a later analysis, V and J genes were assigned by comparing TCR nucleotide sequences against IMGT/GENE-DB human TR gene sequences. A later analysis assigned CDR3 sequences and most-parsimonious VDJ recombination scenarios with the TCRdist pipeline. In a later analysis, each TCR beta chain was defined by its CDR3 amino acid sequence together with its V-gene family, and reads lacking a unique V-gene family were excluded. In a later analysis, approximately 640 highly shared, low-generation-probability nucleotide sequences were removed to address suspected cross-contamination and a sequencing artifact. In a later analysis, a clonal expansion index was calculated for each public chain from normalized within-repertoire ranks of inferred template counts. In a later analysis, generation probabilities were computed using a VDJ recombination model fitted to out-of-frame rearrangements, and the results were checked against IGoR. A later analysis scored TCR-TCR, TCR-HLA and TCR-CMV co-occurrence with hypergeometric tests, applying a repertoire-size bias correction to TCR pairs. A later analysis estimated false discovery rates by permuting HLA or CMV assignments 20 times. In a later analysis, co-occurring TCRs were grouped with DBSCAN, and TCRdist sequence similarity was added when clustering was performed within HLA-allele-positive subsets. Co-occurrence clustering excluded repertoires with fewer than 30,000 or more than 120,000 public chains, plus five with anomalous nucleotide sharing. The table comes from immuneACCESS by way of TCRdb, which keeps in-frame sequences with V and J called. Part of the clones is missing from these tables; in studies checked, under half for an unresolved V gene and the rest for unknown reasons. That table is the source of V, J and clone size, and D and trimming were worked out from the DNA. This sample lists 140,000 to 150,000 clones; 70% to 85% were detected once. Roughly 9.7% of the sample is taken by the ten largest.

The cohort comprised hundreds of healthy bone marrow donors. All cohort members were sampled while nominally healthy, although unrecorded immune exposures were likely present. The donor was CMV seropositive and belonged to the group of more than 250 seropositive cohort members. A peripheral blood sample was collected from each donor, and TCR beta sequencing was performed on peripheral blood mononuclear cells. Genomic DNA was extracted from the blood cell samples with the Qiagen DNeasy Blood Extraction Kit. The chain joins TRBV25-1 to TRBJ1-4; 6 matching bases give a weak D call of TRBD1. This sequence originates from a woman aged 60-75 years in good health and CMV-seropositive. Sequencing was performed on PBMCs. The nucleotide sequence is TGTGCCAGCAGTAATCGGGGGGCAGCAACTAATGAAAAACTGTTTTTT. It translates as CASSNRGAATNEKLFF.